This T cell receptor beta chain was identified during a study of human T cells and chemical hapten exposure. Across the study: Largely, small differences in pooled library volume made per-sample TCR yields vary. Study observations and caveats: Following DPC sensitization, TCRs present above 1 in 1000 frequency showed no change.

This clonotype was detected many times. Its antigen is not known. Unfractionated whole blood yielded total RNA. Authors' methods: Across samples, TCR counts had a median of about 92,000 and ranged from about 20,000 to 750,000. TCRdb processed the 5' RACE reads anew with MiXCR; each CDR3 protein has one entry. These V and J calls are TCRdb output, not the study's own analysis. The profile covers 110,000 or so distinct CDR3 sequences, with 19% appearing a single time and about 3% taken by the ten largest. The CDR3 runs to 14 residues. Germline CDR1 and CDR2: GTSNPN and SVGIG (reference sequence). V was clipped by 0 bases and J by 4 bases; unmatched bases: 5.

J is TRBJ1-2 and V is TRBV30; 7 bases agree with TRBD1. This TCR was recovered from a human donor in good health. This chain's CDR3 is CAWSVPGQPYGYTF. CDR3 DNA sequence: TGTGCCTGGAGTGTGCCGGGACAGCCCTATGGCTACACCTTC.